This T cell receptor (beta chain) is from a study of T-cell reconstitution after alpha-beta-depleted transplantation in children. Unique molecular identifiers were incorporated into the prepared TCRbeta library. From the PCR reads, TCRdb called clonotypes with MiXCR, one entry per CDR3 protein. The sample includes roughly 98,000 distinct CDR3 sequences, about 16% seen only once; the top ten take 15% to 20%. The junction had 4 bases not matched to a gene; V was cut back by 3 bases and J by 3 bases. The CDR3 totals 15 residues. In germline, CDR1 is ENHRY, CDR2 SYGVKD. The starting material was PBMCs, mostly from graft donor cells, obtained 180 days after TCRalphabeta/CD19-depleted stem cell transplant. V gene TRBV10-3 combines with J gene TRBJ2-2, with 7 positions matching TRBD1. The TCR comes from a male patient under 10 years old who had a stem cell transplant for acute lymphoblastic leukemia, so the T cells may come from the graft donor. The CDR3 DNA follows: TGTGCCATCAGTGACAGGGGGATGGACACCGGGGAGCTGTTTTTT. Translation gives CAISDRGMDTGELFF.